Each of the 17 T cell receptor beta chains below was sequenced from the same sample in a study of response to subunit inactivated influenza vaccine. Each CDR3 protein gets one entry after TCRdb re-called the RT-PCR reads with MiXCR. The sample has 450,000 to 700,000 distinct CDR3 sequences, around 15% seen once; the top ten hold over 8.5%. The starting material was PBMCs from blood, obtained about 13 days after vaccination. The receptors here all came from a man aged 50-60 years who received an inactivated influenza vaccine.

This chain links TRBV5-5 with TRBJ2-3, with D unclear. Trimming removed 0 bases at V and 6 bases at J, with 8 bases between. The CDR3 is 13 amino acids. The germline CDR1 and CDR2 sequences are SGHKS and YYEKEE (reference sequence). The CDR3 sequence is CASSLEGSDTQYF. The DNA of the CDR3 is TGTGCCAGCAGCTTGGAGGGCAGTGATACGCAGTATTTT. Filled out from reference TRBV5-5 and TRBJ2-3, the complete variable domain reads DAGVTQSPTHLIKTRGQQVTLRCSPISGHKSVSWYQQVLGQGPQFIFQYYEKEERGRGNFPDRFSARQFPNYSSELNVNALLLGDSALYLCASSLEGSDTQYFGPGTRLTVL.

A few counts support this clonotype. This rearrangement joins TRBV20-1 to TRBJ1-2; D is undetermined. The V end lost 4 bases, the J end lost 4 bases, and 7 bases lay between the germline ends. This CDR3 is built from 11 residues. CDR1 and CDR2 (germline): DFQATT, SNEGSKA (reference sequence). The CDR3 sequence: CSAIMGYGYTF. The DNA for the CDR3 is TGCAGTGCTATTATGGGCTATGGCTACACCTTC.

CDR3 in DNA: TGTGCCAGTAGTATGGGCAGGACAGCAACTGAAGCTTTCTTT. Its protein product is CASSMGRTATEAFF. The chain combines TRBV19 with TRBJ1-1; D may be TRBD1 (6 bases). Trimming took 3 bases from V and 5 from J, leaving 13 bases between them. Germline CDR1 is LNHDA and CDR2 is SQIVND (reference sequence). CDR3 size: 14 residues.

This clonotype appeared many times. The chain couples TRBV10-3 to TRBJ2-3; D might be TRBD2 (7 bases). Germline V CDR1 and CDR2: ENHRY, SYGVKD. This CDR3 comprises 14 residues. V lost 4 bases to trimming and J lost 5 bases, with 13 bases between them. CDR3 nucleotides: TGTGCCATCAGTGGAAACAGGGAGGGAGATACGCAGTATTTT. It encodes CAISGNREGDTQYF.

The sample holds a few counts of this clonotype. The chain recombines TRBV7-2 with TRBJ1-4, with 7 bases fitting TRBD1. Germline CDR1 SGHTA, CDR2 FQGNSA. The CDR3 spans 14 residues. Trimming at V came to 6 bases and at J to 8 bases, leaving 9 bases not matched to a gene. The CDR3 protein is CASRETGLEEKLFF. The CDR3 bases are TGTGCCAGCAGGGAGACAGGGCTCGAGGAAAAACTGTTTTTT.

This clonotype was counted many times. The DNA for the CDR3 is TGTGCCAGCAGCCCCACTCTTCTATCGGCCTACAATGAGCAGTTCTTC. Its protein product is CASSPTLLSAYNEQFF. V and J are TRBV7-2 and TRBJ2-1; no reliable D call. Trimming removed 5 bases at V and 2 bases at J, with 16 bases between. Germline CDR1 and CDR2: SGHTA and FQGNSA. This CDR3 comprises 16 residues.

There are a few counts of this clonotype. V and J are TRBV10-2 and TRBJ1-5; no clear D. Germline CDR1 reads WSHSY; CDR2 reads SAAADI. With 4 bases removed from V and 9 bases from J, the gap between germline ends came to 16 bases. The CDR3 loop spans 14 amino acids. CDR3 loop: CASSVSGSSGPQHF. CDR3 sequence (DNA): TGCGCCAGCAGTGTATCCGGGAGTAGCGGGCCCCAGCATTTT.

This clonotype was recorded a few times. The chain is built from TRBV20-1 and TRBJ2-2; D could derive from TRBD1 or TRBD2 (5 bases each). There are 13 residues in the CDR3. Trimming stripped 3 bases from V and 6 bases from J, with 11 bases between. In germline, CDR1 is DFQATT, CDR2 SNEGSKA (reference sequence). Here the CDR3 reads CSASRETSGELFF. The CDR3 coding sequence is TGCAGTGCTAGCAGGGAGACCTCCGGGGAGCTGTTTTTT.

This clonotype was counted between two and nine times. J is TRBJ2-1 and V is TRBV4-3; TRBD2 matches 9 bases. There are 16 residues in the CDR3. The V and J ends lost 0 bases and 9 bases, in that order; junction bases with no gene match: 9. Germline values: CDR1 LGHNA, CDR2 YSLEER. The CDR3 DNA follows: TGCGCCAGCAGCCAAGATAGAGCGGGGGGCCGGCGTGAGCAGTTCTTC. Protein: CASSQDRAGGRREQFF.

There are a few counts of this clonotype. The V call is TRBV28, the J call TRBJ2-1, with D perhaps given as TRBD1 or TRBD2 (6 bases each). Germline V lookup: CDR1 MDHEN, CDR2 SYDVKM. The CDR3 is made up of 15 amino acids. V shed 7 bases and J shed 9 bases, with 22 bases lying between them. The CDR3 DNA follows: TGTGCCAGCATGTCGATTCTCGGGGGCGAGGCTGAGCAGTTCTTC. Translation gives CASMSILGGEAEQFF.

This clonotype was found many times. V gene TRBV5-5 combines with J gene TRBJ2-5, with D unclear. Germline lookup yields CDR1 SGHKS and CDR2 YYEKEE (reference sequence). V lost 4 bases and J 5 bases, leaving 9 bases between the germline ends. The CDR3 runs 12 residues. CDR3 coding DNA: TGTGCCAGCAGCCTCGCAGAGGAGACCCAGTACTTC. This sequence encodes CASSLAEETQYF.

This clonotype was counted between two and nine times. The chain employs TRBV6-2 or TRBV6-3 and TRBJ2-1; 9 bases align to TRBD2. The CDR3 is 18 amino acids. Germline V gene lookup returns CDR1 MNHEY and CDR2 SVGEGT. Losses at the gene ends were 2 bases for V and 5 bases for J; bases not matched to a gene: 13. CDR3 coding DNA: TGTGCCAGCAGTTACCCCCTCGGCAGCGGGGGGCGTAACAATGAGCAGTTCTTC. Amino acid sequence: CASSYPLGSGGRNNEQFF.

V and J are TRBV7-2 and TRBJ2-5; a possible D gene is TRBD2 (5 bases). This CDR3 has 13 amino acids. Germline CDR1 SGHTA, CDR2 FQGNSA. V lost 7 bases to trimming and J lost 5 bases, with 14 bases between them. The CDR3 sequence: CASNLVVAETQYF. DNA of the CDR3: TGTGCCAGCAACTTGGTAGTAGCGGAGACCCAGTACTTC.

The chain employs TRBV11-2 and TRBJ2-5; D is ambiguous. The CDR3 contains 14 residues. Germline V gives CDR1 SGHAT, CDR2 FQNNGV. The germline V and J ends were trimmed by 2 bases and 0 bases, with 7 bases remaining between them. CDR3 loop: CASSLMPHQETQYF. The CDR3 nucleotides are TGTGCCAGCAGCTTAATGCCACACCAAGAGACCCAGTACTTC.

This rearrangement joins TRBV5-6 to TRBJ2-3, with D perhaps matching TRBD2 (6 bases). The V end was cut by 3 bases, the J end by 5 bases, with 13 bases between. CDR3 size: 14 residues. Germline loops: CDR1 SGHDT, CDR2 YYEEEE. CDR3 region: CASSSGRGVDTQYF. CDR3 in DNA: TGTGCCAGCAGCTCCGGGAGAGGAGTAGATACGCAGTATTTT.

This clonotype occurred a few times. The rearrangement uses TRBV20-1 and TRBJ2-7, with D perhaps TRBD2 (6 bases). Germline assignment: CDR1 DFQATT and CDR2 SNEGSKA (reference sequence). V was shortened by 6 bases and J by 1 base, with 13 bases between the two germline ends. This CDR3 is 13 amino acids long. This CDR3 reads CSARPGLSYEQYF. As DNA, the CDR3 is TGCAGTGCCCGACCGGGACTGTCCTACGAGCAGTACTTC.

The chain links TRBV28 to TRBJ2-3, with 13 bases identical to TRBD2. With V trimmed by 3 bases and J by 4 bases, 10 bases remained unmatched. The germline V gene encodes CDR1 MDHEN and CDR2 SYDVKM. The CDR3 is made up of 18 amino acids. The CDR3: CASSFTSGGALGSDTQYF. The CDR3, as DNA: TGTGCCAGCAGTTTTACTAGCGGGGGGGCCCTGGGTTCAGATACGCAGTATTTT.